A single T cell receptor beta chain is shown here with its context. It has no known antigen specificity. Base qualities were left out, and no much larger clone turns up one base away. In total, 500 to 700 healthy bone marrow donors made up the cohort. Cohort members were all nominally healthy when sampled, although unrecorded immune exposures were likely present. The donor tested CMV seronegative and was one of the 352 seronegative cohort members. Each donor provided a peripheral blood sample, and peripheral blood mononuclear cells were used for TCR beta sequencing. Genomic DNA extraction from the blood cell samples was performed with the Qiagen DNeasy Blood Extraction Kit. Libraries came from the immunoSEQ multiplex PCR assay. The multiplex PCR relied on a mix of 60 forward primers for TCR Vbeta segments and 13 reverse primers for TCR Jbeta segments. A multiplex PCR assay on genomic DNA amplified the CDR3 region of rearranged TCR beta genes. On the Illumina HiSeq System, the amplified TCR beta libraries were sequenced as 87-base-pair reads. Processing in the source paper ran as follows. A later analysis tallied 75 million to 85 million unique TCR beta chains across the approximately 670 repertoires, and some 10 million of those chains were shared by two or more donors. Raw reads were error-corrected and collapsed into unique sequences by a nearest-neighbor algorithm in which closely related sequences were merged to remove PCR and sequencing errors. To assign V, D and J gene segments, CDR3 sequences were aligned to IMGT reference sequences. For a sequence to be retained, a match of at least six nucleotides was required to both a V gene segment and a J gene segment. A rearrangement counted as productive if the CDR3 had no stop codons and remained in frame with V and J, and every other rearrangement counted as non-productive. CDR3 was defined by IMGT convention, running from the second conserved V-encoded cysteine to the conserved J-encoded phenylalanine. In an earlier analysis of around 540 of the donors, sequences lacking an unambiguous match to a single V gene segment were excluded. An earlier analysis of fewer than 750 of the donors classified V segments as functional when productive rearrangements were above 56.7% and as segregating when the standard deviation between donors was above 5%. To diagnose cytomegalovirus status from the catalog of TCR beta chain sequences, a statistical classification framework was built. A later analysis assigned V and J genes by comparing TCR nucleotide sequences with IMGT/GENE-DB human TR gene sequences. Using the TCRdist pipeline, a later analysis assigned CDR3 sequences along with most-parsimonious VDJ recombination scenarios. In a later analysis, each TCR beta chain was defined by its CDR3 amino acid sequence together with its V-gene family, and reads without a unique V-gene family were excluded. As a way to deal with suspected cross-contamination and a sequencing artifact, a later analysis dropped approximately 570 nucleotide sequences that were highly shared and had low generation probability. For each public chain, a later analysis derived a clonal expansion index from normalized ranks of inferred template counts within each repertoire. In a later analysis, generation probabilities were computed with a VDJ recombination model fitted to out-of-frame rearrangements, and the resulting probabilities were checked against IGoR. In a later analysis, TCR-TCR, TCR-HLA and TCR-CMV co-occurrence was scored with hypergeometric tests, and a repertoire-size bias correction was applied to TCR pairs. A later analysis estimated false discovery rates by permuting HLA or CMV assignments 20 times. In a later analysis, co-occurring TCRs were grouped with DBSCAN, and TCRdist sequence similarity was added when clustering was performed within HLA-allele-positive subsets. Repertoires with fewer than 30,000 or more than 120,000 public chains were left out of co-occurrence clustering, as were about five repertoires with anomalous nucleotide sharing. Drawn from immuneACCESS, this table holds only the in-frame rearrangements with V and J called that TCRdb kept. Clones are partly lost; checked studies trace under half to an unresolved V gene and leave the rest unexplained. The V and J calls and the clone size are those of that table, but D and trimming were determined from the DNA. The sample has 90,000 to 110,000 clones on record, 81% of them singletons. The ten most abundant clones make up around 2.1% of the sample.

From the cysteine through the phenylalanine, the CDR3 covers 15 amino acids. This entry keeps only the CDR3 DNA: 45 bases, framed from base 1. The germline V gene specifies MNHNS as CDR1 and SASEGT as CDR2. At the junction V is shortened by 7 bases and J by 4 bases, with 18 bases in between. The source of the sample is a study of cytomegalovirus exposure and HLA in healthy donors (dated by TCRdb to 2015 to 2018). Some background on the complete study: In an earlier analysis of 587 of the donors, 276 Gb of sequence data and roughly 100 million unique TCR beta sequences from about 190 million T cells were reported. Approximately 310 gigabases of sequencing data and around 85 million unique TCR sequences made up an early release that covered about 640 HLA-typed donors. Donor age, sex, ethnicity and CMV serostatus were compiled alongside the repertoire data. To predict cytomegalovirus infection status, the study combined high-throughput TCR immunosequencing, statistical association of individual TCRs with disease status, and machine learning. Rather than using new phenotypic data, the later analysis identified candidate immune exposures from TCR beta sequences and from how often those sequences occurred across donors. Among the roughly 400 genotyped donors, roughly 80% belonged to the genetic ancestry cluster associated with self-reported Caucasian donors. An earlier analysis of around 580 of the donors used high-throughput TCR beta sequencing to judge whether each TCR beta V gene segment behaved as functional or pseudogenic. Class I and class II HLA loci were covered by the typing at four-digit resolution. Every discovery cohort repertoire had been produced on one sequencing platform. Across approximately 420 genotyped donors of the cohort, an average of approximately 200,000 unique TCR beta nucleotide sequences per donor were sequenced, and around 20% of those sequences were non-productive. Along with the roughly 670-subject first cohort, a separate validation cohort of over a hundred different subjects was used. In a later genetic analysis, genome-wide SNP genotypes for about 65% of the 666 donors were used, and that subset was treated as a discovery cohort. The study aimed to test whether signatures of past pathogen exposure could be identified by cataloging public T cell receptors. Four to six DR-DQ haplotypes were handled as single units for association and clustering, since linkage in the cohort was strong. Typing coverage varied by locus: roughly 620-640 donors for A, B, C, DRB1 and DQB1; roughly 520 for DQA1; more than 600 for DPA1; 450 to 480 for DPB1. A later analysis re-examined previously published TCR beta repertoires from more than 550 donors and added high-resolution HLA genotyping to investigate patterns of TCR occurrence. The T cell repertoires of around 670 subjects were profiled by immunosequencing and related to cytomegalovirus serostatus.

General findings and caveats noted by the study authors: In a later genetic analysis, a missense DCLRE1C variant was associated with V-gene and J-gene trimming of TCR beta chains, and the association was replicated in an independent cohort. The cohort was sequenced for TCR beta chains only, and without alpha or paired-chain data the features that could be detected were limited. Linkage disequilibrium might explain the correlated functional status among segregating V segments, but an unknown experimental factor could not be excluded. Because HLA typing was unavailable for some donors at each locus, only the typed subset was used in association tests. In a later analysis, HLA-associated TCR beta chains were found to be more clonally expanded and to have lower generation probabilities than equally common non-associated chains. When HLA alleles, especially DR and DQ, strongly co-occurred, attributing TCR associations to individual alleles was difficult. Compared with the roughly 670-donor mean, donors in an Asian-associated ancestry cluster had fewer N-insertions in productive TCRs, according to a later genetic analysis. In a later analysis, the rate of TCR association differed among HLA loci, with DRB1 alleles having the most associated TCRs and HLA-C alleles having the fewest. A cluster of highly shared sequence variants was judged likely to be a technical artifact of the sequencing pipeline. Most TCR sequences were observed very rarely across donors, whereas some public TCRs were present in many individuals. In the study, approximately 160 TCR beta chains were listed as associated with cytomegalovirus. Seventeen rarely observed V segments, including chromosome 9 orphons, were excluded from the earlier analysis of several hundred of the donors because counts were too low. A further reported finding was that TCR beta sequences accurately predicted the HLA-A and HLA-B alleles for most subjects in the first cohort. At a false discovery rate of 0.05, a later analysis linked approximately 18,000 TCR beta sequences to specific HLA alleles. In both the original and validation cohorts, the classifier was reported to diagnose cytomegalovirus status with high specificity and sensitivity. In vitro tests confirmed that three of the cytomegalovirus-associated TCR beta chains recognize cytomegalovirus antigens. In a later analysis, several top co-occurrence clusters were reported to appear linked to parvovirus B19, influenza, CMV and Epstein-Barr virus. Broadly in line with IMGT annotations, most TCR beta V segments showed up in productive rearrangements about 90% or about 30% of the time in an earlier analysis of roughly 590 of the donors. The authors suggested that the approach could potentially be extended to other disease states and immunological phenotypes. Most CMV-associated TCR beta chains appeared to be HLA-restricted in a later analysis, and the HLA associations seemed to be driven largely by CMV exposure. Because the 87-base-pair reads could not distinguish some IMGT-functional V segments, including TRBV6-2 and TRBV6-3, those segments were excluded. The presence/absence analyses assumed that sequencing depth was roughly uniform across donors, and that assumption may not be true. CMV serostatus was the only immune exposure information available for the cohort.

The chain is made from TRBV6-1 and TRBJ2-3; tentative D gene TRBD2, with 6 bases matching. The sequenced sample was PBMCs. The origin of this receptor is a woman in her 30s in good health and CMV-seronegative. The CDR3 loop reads CASTLLATWADTQYF. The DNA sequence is TGTGCCAGCACTCTCCTAGCGACCTGGGCAGATACGCAGTATTTT.